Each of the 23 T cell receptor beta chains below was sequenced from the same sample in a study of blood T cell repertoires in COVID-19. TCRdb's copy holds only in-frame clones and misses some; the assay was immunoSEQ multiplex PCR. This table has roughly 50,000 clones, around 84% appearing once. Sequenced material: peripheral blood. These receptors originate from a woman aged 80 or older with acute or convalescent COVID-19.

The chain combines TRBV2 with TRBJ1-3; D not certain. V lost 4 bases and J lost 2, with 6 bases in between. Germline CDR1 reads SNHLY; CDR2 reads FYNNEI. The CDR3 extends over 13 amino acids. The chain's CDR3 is CASSGGTGNTIYF. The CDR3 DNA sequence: TGTGCCAGCAGTGGCGGCACTGGAAACACCATATATTTT.

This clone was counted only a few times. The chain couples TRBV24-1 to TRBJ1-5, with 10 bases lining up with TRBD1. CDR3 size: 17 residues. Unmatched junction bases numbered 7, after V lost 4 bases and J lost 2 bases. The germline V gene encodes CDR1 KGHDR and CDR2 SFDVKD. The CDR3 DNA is TGTGCCACCAGTGACTCATCGACAGGGGGCGGCAATCAGCCCCAGCATTTT. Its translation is CATSDSSTGGGNQPQHF.

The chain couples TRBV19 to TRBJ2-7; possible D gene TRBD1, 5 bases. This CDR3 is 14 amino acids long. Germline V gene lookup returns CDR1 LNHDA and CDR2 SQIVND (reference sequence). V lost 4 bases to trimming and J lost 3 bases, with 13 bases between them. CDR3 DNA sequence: TGTGCCAGTAGTACCAGGGCAGGGTACTACGAGCAGTACTTC. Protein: CASSTRAGYYEQYF.

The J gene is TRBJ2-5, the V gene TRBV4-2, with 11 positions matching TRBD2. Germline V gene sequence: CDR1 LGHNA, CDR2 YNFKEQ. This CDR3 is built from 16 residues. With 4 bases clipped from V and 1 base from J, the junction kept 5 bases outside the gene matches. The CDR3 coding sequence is TGTGCCAGCAGCCCTGTACTAGCGGGGGCCCAAGAGACCCAGTACTTC. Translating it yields CASSPVLAGAQETQYF.

CDR3 region: CASGGAFGYTF. The CDR3 coding sequence is TGTGCCAGCGGAGGGGCGTTTGGCTACACCTTC. The chain recombines TRBV7-9 with TRBJ1-2; D possibly corresponds to TRBD1 (5 bases). V shed 8 bases and J shed 7 bases, with 11 bases lying between them. The germline V gene encodes CDR1 SEHNR and CDR2 FQNEAQ (reference sequence). This CDR3 region has 11 residues. The entire variable domain, with the rest obtained from reference TRBV7-9 and TRBJ1-2, is as follows: DTGVSQNPRHKITKRGQNVTFRCDPISEHNRLYWYRQTLGQGPEFLTYFQNEAQLEKSRLLSDRFSAERPKGSFSTLEIQRTEQGDSAMYLCASGGAFGYTFGSGTRLTVV.

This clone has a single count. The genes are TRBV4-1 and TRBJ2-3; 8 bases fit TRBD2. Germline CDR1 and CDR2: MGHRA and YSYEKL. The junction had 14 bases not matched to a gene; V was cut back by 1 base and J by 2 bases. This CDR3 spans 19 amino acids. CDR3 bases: TGCGCCAGCAGCCAAGGTCCGTTCGGGCGGGGGGACTCCACAGATACGCAGTATTTT. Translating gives CASSQGPFGRGDSTDTQYF.

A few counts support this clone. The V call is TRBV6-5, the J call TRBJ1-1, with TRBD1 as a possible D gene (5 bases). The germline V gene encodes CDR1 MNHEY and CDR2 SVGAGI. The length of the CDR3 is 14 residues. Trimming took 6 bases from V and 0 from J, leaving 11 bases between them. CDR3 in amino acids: CASSPQGLNTEAFF. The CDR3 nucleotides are TGTGCCAGCAGCCCCCAGGGCTTGAACACTGAAGCTTTCTTT.

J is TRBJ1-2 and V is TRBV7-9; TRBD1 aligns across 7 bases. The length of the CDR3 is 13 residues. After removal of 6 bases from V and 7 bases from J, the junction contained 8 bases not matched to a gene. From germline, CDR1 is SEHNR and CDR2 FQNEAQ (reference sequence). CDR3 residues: CASSTQGVGGYTF. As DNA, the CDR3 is TGTGCCAGCAGTACTCAGGGGGTTGGTGGCTACACCTTC.

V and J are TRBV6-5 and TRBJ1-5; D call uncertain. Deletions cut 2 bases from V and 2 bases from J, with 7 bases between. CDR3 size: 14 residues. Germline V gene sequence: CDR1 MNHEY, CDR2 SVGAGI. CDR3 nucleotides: TGTGCCAGCAGTTACCGCGGGGGCAATCAGCCCCAGCATTTT. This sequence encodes CASSYRGGNQPQHF.

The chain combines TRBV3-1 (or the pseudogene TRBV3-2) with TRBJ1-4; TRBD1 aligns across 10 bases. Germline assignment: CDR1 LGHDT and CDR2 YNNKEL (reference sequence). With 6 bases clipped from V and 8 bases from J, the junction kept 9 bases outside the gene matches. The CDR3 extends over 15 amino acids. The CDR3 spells CASRGDRGGVEKLFF. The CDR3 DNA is TGTGCCAGCAGGGGGGACAGGGGAGGAGTCGAAAAACTGTTTTTT.

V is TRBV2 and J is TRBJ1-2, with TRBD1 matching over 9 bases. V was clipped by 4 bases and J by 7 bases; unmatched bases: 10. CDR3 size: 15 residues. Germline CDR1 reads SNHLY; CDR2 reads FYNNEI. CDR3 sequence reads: CASSAFPQGAVGYTF. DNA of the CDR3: TGTGCCAGCAGTGCATTTCCACAGGGGGCAGTTGGCTACACCTTC.

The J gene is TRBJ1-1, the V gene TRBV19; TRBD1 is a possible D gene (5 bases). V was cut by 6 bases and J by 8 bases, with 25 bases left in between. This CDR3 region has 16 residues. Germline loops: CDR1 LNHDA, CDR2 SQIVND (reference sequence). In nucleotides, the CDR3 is TGTGCCAGTAGATCTGAGATGCCAGGTTCATACAGGGAAGCTTTCTTT. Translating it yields CASRSEMPGSYREAFF.

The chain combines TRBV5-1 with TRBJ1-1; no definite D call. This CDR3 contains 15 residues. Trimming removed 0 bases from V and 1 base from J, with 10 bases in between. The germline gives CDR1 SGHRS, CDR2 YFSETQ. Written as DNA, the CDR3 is TGCGCCAGCAGCTTGGGCGGGAGGAGGAACACTGAAGCTTTCTTT. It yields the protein CASSLGGRRNTEAFF. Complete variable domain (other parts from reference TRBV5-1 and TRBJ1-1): KAGVTQTPRYLIKTRGQQVTLSCSPISGHRSVSWYQQTPGQGLQFLFEYFSETQRNKGNFPGRFSGRQFSNSRSEMNVSTLELGDSALYLCASSLGGRRNTEAFFGQGTRLTVV.

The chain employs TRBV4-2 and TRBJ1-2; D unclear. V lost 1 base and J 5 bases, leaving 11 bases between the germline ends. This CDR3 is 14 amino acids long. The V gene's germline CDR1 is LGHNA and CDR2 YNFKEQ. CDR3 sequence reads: CASSQAGGEYGYTF. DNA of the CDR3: TGTGCCAGCAGCCAAGCGGGCGGGGAGTATGGCTACACCTTC.

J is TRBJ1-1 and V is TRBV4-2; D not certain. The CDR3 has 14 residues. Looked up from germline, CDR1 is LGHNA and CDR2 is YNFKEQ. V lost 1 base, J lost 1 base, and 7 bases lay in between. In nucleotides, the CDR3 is TGTGCCAGCAGCCAAGGGAGATGGAACACTGAAGCTTTCTTT. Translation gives CASSQGRWNTEAFF.

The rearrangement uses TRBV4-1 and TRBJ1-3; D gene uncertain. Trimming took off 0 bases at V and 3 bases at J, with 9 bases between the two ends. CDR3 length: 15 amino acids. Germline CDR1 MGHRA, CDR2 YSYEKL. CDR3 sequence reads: CASSQEAQRGNTIYF. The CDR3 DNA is TGCGCCAGCAGCCAAGAGGCGCAGCGTGGAAACACCATATATTTT.

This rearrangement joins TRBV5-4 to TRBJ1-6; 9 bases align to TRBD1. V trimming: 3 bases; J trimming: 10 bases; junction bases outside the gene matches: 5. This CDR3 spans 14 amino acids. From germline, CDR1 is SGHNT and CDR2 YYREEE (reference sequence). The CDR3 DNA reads TGTGCCAGCAGCTACAGGGGGCGAAGCTCACCCCTCCACTTT. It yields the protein CASSYRGRSSPLHF.

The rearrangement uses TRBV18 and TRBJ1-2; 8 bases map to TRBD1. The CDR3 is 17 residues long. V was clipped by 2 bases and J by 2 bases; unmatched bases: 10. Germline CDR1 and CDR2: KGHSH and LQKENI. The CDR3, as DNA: TGTGCCAGCTCACCATCCGGACAGGGTTTGGTGAACTATGGCTACACCTTC. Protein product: CASSPSGQGLVNYGYTF.

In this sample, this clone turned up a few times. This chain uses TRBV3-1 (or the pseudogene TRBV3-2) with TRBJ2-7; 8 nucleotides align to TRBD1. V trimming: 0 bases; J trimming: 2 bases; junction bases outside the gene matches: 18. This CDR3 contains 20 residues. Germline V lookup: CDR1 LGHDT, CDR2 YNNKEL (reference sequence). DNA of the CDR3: TGTGCCAGCAGCCAAGAGCCCAAGGCATCCAGGGACAGGAAAGCCTACGAGCAGTACTTC. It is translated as CASSQEPKASRDRKAYEQYF.

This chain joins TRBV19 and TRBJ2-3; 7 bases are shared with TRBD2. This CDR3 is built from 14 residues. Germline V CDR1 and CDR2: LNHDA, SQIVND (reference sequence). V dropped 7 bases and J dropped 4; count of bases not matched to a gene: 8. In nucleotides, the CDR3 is TGTGCCAGTAACCGGGGGGTGGGCGCAGATACGCAGTATTTT. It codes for CASNRGVGADTQYF.

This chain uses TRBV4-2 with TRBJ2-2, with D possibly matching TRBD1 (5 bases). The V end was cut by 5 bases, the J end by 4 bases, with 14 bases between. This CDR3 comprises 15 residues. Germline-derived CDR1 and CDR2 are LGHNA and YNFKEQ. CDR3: CASSSTRAPTGELFF. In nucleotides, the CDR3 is TGTGCCAGCAGCAGCACCAGGGCGCCCACCGGGGAGCTGTTTTTT.

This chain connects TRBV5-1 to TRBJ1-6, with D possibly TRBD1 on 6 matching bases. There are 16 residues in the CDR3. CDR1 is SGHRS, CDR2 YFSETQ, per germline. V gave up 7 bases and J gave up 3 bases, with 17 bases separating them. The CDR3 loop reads CASRLAGASYNSPLHF. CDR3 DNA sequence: TGCGCCAGCCGCCTGGCAGGGGCGAGCTATAATTCACCCCTCCACTTT.

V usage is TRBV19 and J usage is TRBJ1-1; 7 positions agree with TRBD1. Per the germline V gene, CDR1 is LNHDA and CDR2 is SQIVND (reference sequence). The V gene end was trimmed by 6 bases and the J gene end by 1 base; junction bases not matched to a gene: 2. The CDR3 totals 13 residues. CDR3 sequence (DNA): TGTGCCAGTAGGGGACAGTCGAACACTGAAGCTTTCTTT. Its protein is CASRGQSNTEAFF. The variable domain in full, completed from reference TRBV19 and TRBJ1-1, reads DGGITQSPKYLFRKEGQNVTLSCEQNLNHDAMYWYRQDPGQGLRLIYYSQIVNDFQKGDIAEGYSVSREKKESFPLTVTSAQKNPTAFYLCASRGQSNTEAFFGQGTRLTVV.